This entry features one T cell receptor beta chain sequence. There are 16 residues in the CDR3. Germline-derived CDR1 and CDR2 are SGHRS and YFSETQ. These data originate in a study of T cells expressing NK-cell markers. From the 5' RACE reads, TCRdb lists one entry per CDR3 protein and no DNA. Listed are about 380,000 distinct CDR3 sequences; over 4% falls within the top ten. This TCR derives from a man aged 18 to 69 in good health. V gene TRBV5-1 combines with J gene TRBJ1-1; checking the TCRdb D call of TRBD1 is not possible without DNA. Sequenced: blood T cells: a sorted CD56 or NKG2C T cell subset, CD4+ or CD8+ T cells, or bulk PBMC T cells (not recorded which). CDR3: CASSLAQGAMWTEAFF.